The 17 T cell receptor beta chains below all came from one sample that was sequenced in a study of TIL therapy for anti-PD-1-resistant metastatic lung cancer. This was the immunoSEQ v3 assay. Repertoires were generated with immunoSEQ multiplex PCR, while TCRdb's copy carries only in-frame clones and drops some. This sample has 45,000 to 75,000 clones, with 69% found just once. Sample time point: pre-treatment sample, taken before nivolumab and TIL therapy. Sample: blood, taken at baseline. The source of these receptors is a person aged 25 to 85 with non-small cell lung cancer.

The rearrangement joins TRBV6-1 to TRBJ1-5; D is unclear. Deletions cut 2 bases from V and 9 bases from J, with 5 bases between. This CDR3 spans 11 amino acids. Germline CDR1 is MNHNS and CDR2 is SASEGT. This CDR3 is CASSESRPQHF. CDR3 sequence (DNA): TGTGCCAGCAGTGAATCCCGGCCCCAGCATTTT.

The chain is built from TRBV19 and TRBJ2-3; 9 bases agree with TRBD1. CDR3 length: 17 residues. J gave up 3 bases and V 4 bases, and 11 bases lay outside the gene matches. Germline V lookup: CDR1 LNHDA, CDR2 SQIVND (reference sequence). The CDR3 DNA reads TGTGCCAGTAGTACCACGACAGGGGGTGCCCAAACAGATACGCAGTATTTT. It encodes CASSTTTGGAQTDTQYF.

V and J are TRBV5-4 and TRBJ2-5; D is ambiguous. This CDR3 region has 12 residues. From germline, CDR1 is SGHNT and CDR2 YYREEE (reference sequence). The V gene lost 4 bases and the J gene lost 2 bases, with 6 bases spanning the gap. DNA for the CDR3: TGTGCCAGCAGCAATACTCAAGAGACCCAGTACTTC. It translates to CASSNTQETQYF.

The chain is built from TRBV6-5 and TRBJ1-2; D unclear. Trimming took 6 bases from V and 0 from J, leaving 11 bases between them. Germline CDR1 and CDR2: MNHEY and SVGAGI. The length of the CDR3 is 14 residues. CDR3 in amino acids: CASRAVVANYGYTF. CDR3 DNA sequence: TGTGCCAGCAGGGCGGTGGTGGCTAACTATGGCTACACCTTC.

The chain uses TRBV30 and TRBJ1-4, with D possibly being TRBD1 (5 bases). Germline values: CDR1 GTSNPN, CDR2 SVGIG (reference sequence). V was clipped by 1 base and J by 2 bases, with 11 bases between them. This CDR3 is 15 amino acids long. The CDR3 DNA sequence: TGTGCCTGGAGTGGGGGGACGCTTACTAATGAAAAACTGTTTTTT. This translates into CAWSGGTLTNEKLFF.

The chain employs TRBV7-2 and TRBJ2-5; D is unclear. This CDR3 contains 17 residues. With 2 bases removed from V and 4 bases from J, the gap between germline ends came to 20 bases. CDR1 and CDR2 from the germline V gene are SGHTA and FQGNSA. CDR3 region: CASSLFRTQEGGETQYF. As DNA, the CDR3 is TGTGCCAGCAGCTTATTCCGGACCCAGGAAGGCGGAGAGACCCAGTACTTC.

This clone was counted only a few times. V usage is TRBV6-5 and J usage is TRBJ2-2; D possibly corresponds to TRBD2 (6 bases). Germline-derived CDR1 and CDR2 are MNHEY and SVGAGI. Trimming shortened V by 4 bases and J by 5 bases, and 11 bases separated the two germline ends. The CDR3 contains 14 residues. CDR3 in amino acids: CASSSGLHTGELFF. The CDR3 nucleotides read TGTGCCAGCAGTTCGGGACTCCATACCGGGGAGCTGTTTTTT.

This clone appeared a few times. The rearrangement links TRBV5-1 to TRBJ2-1; 7 bases agree with TRBD1. Germline V gene data show CDR1 as SGHRS and CDR2 as YFSETQ. Trimming took 4 bases from V and 8 from J; bases not matched to a gene: 9. The CDR3 extends over 14 amino acids. The CDR3 spells CASSPGGPIDEQFF. The CDR3 coding sequence is TGCGCCAGCAGCCCAGGGGGTCCAATCGATGAGCAGTTCTTC.

The genes are TRBV19 and TRBJ1-4, with TRBD1 as a possible D gene (5 bases). Trimming took 7 bases from V and 8 from J, leaving 17 bases between them. Germline CDR1 and CDR2: LNHDA and SQIVND (reference sequence). The CDR3 totals 14 residues. The CDR3 region is CASKIGGRSEKLFF. CDR3 nucleotides: TGTGCCAGTAAGATTGGGGGTAGGAGCGAAAAACTGTTTTTT.

This clone has a handful of counts. This chain joins TRBV29-1 and TRBJ1-1, with D tentatively TRBD1 (6 bases). The V end was cut by 4 bases, the J end by 3 bases, with 9 bases between. The CDR3 has 12 residues. In germline, CDR1 is SQVTM, CDR2 ANQGSEA. The CDR3: CSVAAGDTEAFF. The DNA of the CDR3 is TGCAGCGTTGCCGCAGGGGACACTGAAGCTTTCTTT.

V usage is TRBV6-4 and J usage is TRBJ1-1, with a possible D match to TRBD1 (5 bases). In germline, CDR1 is MRHNA, CDR2 SNTAGT. The CDR3 loop spans 11 amino acids. Trimming shortened V by 6 bases and J by 10 bases, and 12 bases separated the two germline ends. DNA for the CDR3: TGTGCCAGCAGACAGGTGGGGGGAGCTTTCTTT. Protein: CASRQVGGAFF.

The table lists this clone with a few counts. The chain combines TRBV5-1 with TRBJ2-7; 9 bases line up with TRBD1. V lost 4 bases to trimming and J lost 3 bases; unmatched junction nucleotides: 11. The germline CDR1 and CDR2 sequences are SGHRS and YFSETQ. This CDR3 spans 16 amino acids. The CDR3 reads CASSAQTGGGHYEQYF. The CDR3 bases are TGCGCCAGCAGCGCACAAACAGGGGGCGGTCACTACGAGCAGTACTTC.

This chain joins TRBV7-9 and TRBJ2-5; tentatively, D is TRBD1 or TRBD2 (6 bases each). The CDR3 totals 13 residues. V shed 7 bases and J shed 5 bases, with 14 bases lying between them. The V gene's germline CDR1 is SEHNR and CDR2 FQNEAQ (reference sequence). CDR3 in DNA: TGTGCCAGCATTCCGGTAGGGGGGGAGACCCAGTACTTC. Its protein is CASIPVGGETQYF.

The V and J genes are TRBV7-8 and TRBJ2-2; 8 positions agree with TRBD1. This CDR3 has 16 residues. From germline, CDR1 is SGHVS and CDR2 FQNEAQ. Trimming cost V 2 bases and J 5 bases; bases outside gene matches: 7. Here the CDR3 reads CASSLIAGGVTGELFF. The CDR3 DNA reads as TGTGCCAGCAGCTTAATCGCAGGGGGCGTAACCGGGGAGCTGTTTTTT. Based on the CDR3 plus reference TRBV7-8 and TRBJ2-2, the full variable domain is GAGVSQSPRYKVAKRGQDVALRCDPISGHVSLFWYQQALGQGPEFLTYFQNEAQLDKSGLPSDRFFAERPEGSVSTLKIQRTQQEDSAVYLCASSLIAGGVTGELFFGEGSRLTVL.

The chain joins TRBV15 to TRBJ2-1, with 12 bases lining up with TRBD2. With 7 bases clipped from V and 2 bases from J, the junction kept 0 bases outside the gene matches. Germline loops: CDR1 LNHNV, CDR2 YYDKDF (reference sequence). The CDR3 has 14 amino acids. The CDR3 is CATTSGRAYNEQFF. The CDR3 region has the DNA TGTGCCACCACTAGCGGGAGGGCCTACAATGAGCAGTTCTTC.

The J gene is TRBJ2-3, the V gene TRBV5-4; 12 bases are a match to TRBD2. Unmatched junction bases numbered 5, after V lost 4 bases and J lost 2 bases. The CDR3 has 16 amino acids. Germline V lookup: CDR1 SGHNT, CDR2 YYREEE (reference sequence). As DNA, the CDR3 is TGTGCCAGCAGCCCAACTAGCGGGAGGACCACAGATACGCAGTATTTT. Its translation: CASSPTSGRTTDTQYF.

The chain has TRBV7-2 and TRBJ1-5; D is unresolved. The V end was cut by 3 bases, the J end by 3 bases, with 12 bases between. Germline lookup yields CDR1 SGHTA and CDR2 FQGNSA. CDR3 length equals 15 residues. The CDR3 region has the DNA TGTGCCAGCAGCTTTGGTAGTTTTAACAATCAGCCCCAGCATTTT. It specifies CASSFGSFNNQPQHF.